The 25 T cell receptor beta chains listed next were all sequenced from one sample in a study of shared clonotypes between healthy human individuals. The table came from immunoSEQ multiplex PCR; TCRdb's copy has only in-frame clones and leaves some out. The sample includes 550,000 to 850,000 clones, approximately 72% of them seen just once. Sequenced material: memory CD4+ T cells sorted from blood. The sample's subset: CD45RA-negative fraction. The receptors were sampled from a woman in her twenties or thirties in good health.

As regards this clone: Additional DNA sequences in this sample encode the identical CDR3. The chain is built from TRBV5-1 and TRBJ2-3, with 12 bases identical to TRBD2. The CDR3 loop spans 15 amino acids. Germline trimming cut 3 bases from V and 3 bases from J; bases unmatched to any gene: 2. Looked up from germline, CDR1 is SGHRS and CDR2 is YFSETQ. CDR3 coding DNA: TGCGCCAGCAGCTCAGGACTAGCGGGGACAGATACGCAGTATTTT. Its translation: CASSSGLAGTDTQYF.

Points on this clone: A read error is possible here, since a much larger clone lies one base away. Other nucleotide sequences from this sample produce the same CDR3. The V gene is TRBV5-1, the J gene TRBJ1-3; D is perhaps TRBD1 (5 bases). Germline CDR1 reads SGHRS; CDR2 reads YFSETQ. CDR3 size: 14 residues. V gave up 4 bases and J gave up 0 bases, with 8 bases separating them. The CDR3 sequence is CASSAGTSGNTIYF. As DNA, the CDR3 is TGCGCCAGCAGCGCCGGGACCTCTGGAAACACCATATATTTT.

The V and J genes are TRBV6-6 and TRBJ2-3; D is ambiguous. The CDR3 sequence is 15 residues long. V lost 4 bases, J lost 0 bases, and 11 bases lay in between. The germline V gene has CDR1 MNHNY and CDR2 SVGAGI (reference sequence). The CDR3 nucleotides read TGTGCCAGCAGTTCCTCATACTATAGCACAGATACGCAGTATTTT. Its translation is CASSSSYYSTDTQYF.

A few counts support this clone. V gene TRBV7-3 combines with J gene TRBJ2-7; 7 bases are a match to TRBD1. CDR1 is SGHTA and CDR2 is FQGTGA in the germline V gene. V shed 5 bases, J shed 0 bases, and the junction held 7 bases outside the gene matches. CDR3 length: 15 residues. The CDR3 DNA is TGTGCCAGCAGCGCCGGACAGGCCGGCTCCTACGAGCAGTACTTC. Protein: CASSAGQAGSYEQYF.

The V gene is TRBV5-4, the J gene TRBJ2-3; D may correspond to TRBD1 or TRBD2 (5 bases each). The CDR3 consists of 16 residues. Germline V gene sequence: CDR1 SGHNT, CDR2 YYREEE (reference sequence). V was trimmed by 1 base and J by 2 bases, leaving 14 bases between them. CDR3 DNA: TGTGCCAGCAGCTTGATGGGGCGGGCCCCCACAGATACGCAGTATTTT. Its translation: CASSLMGRAPTDTQYF.

CDR3 DNA sequence: TGCGCCAGCAGCCCTGACAGTTTTAACTATGGCTACACCTTC. This translates into CASSPDSFNYGYTF. The chain links TRBV5-1 to TRBJ1-2, with D perhaps matching TRBD1 (5 bases). Per the germline V gene, CDR1 is SGHRS and CDR2 is YFSETQ. V was pared by 4 bases and J by 1 base, with 11 bases between. The CDR3 loop spans 14 amino acids. Combining the CDR3 with reference TRBV5-1 and TRBJ1-2 gives the whole variable domain KAGVTQTPRYLIKTRGQQVTLSCSPISGHRSVSWYQQTPGQGLQFLFEYFSETQRNKGNFPGRFSGRQFSNSRSEMNVSTLELGDSALYLCASSPDSFNYGYTFGSGTRLTVV.

The count of this clone is one. The chain is built from TRBV10-3 and TRBJ2-7, with D perhaps TRBD2 (6 bases). Germline V gene lookup returns CDR1 ENHRY and CDR2 SYGVKD. Trimming left V 5 bases short and J 7 bases short, with 12 bases between. This CDR3 spans 12 amino acids. The CDR3 coding sequence is TGTGCCATCAGTTCGACTGGGGGGGAGCAGTACTTC. Its protein is CAISSTGGEQYF.

The V and J genes are TRBV19 and TRBJ1-4; D unresolved. The V gene lost 4 bases and the J gene lost 7 bases, with 7 bases spanning the gap. The germline V gene has CDR1 LNHDA and CDR2 SQIVND (reference sequence). There are 12 residues in the CDR3. The CDR3 region is CASSKPGEKLFF. DNA of the CDR3: TGTGCCAGTAGTAAACCCGGTGAAAAACTGTTTTTT.

The V call is TRBV10-3, the J call TRBJ2-2, with 7 bases fitting TRBD2. This CDR3 comprises 16 residues. CDR1 is ENHRY and CDR2 is SYGVKD in the germline V gene. J was trimmed by 5 bases and V by 0 bases; bases with no gene match: 6. The CDR3 reads CAISESTMGGTGELFF. Written as DNA, the CDR3 is TGTGCCATCAGTGAGTCGACTATGGGGGGGACCGGGGAGCTGTTTTTT.

The V gene is TRBV7-9, the J gene TRBJ2-7; 14 bases match TRBD2. Germline V lookup: CDR1 SEHNR, CDR2 FQNEAQ (reference sequence). The CDR3 runs 16 residues. J was trimmed by 3 bases and V by 5 bases; bases with no gene match: 6. CDR3 amino acids: CASSLRLAGGFYEQYF. DNA for the CDR3: TGTGCCAGCAGCCTAAGACTAGCGGGAGGGTTCTACGAGCAGTACTTC. Looking up the rest from reference TRBV7-9 and TRBJ2-7 gives the full variable domain: DTGVSQNPRHKITKRGQNVTFRCDPISEHNRLYWYRQTLGQGPEFLTYFQNEAQLEKSRLLSDRFSAERPKGSFSTLEIQRTEQGDSAMYLCASSLRLAGGFYEQYFGPGTRLTVT.

V and J are TRBV7-9 and TRBJ2-7, with TRBD2 as a possible D gene (6 bases). Germline loops: CDR1 SEHNR, CDR2 FQNEAQ (reference sequence). V was trimmed by 5 bases and J by 0 bases, leaving 23 bases between them. This CDR3 spans 18 amino acids. CDR3 coding DNA: TGTGCCAGCAGCCCGGTTAGGCGCGGGACTGGCACCTCCTACGAGCAGTACTTC. Translating it yields CASSPVRRGTGTSYEQYF.

The chain joins TRBV27 to TRBJ2-2; D remains ambiguous. The CDR3 runs 16 residues. Germline values: CDR1 MNHEY, CDR2 SMNVEV (reference sequence). The V and J ends lost 5 bases and 5 bases respectively, with 18 bases between them. The CDR3: CASSPLAPSETGELFF. The CDR3 DNA is TGTGCCAGCAGTCCACTGGCTCCCAGCGAGACCGGGGAGCTGTTTTTT.

The chain has TRBV11-3 and TRBJ2-1; D possibly uses TRBD1 or TRBD2 (6 bases each). This CDR3 has 14 amino acids. V lost 1 base and J lost 5, with 9 bases in between. Germline loops: CDR1 SGHNT, CDR2 YENEEA. For the CDR3, the DNA is TGTGCCAGCAGCTTAGTAGGGGGGAACAATGAGCAGTTCTTC. This translates into CASSLVGGNNEQFF.

This clone appeared a few times. The genes are TRBV7-2 and TRBJ2-4, with TRBD1 identical over 7 bases. V gave up 0 bases and J gave up 5 bases; unmatched junction bases: 4. Looked up from germline, CDR1 is SGHTA and CDR2 is FQGNSA. The CDR3 is 15 amino acids. The CDR3 DNA reads as TGTGCCAGCAGCTTAGCGTCTGGACAGGAAAACATTCAGTACTTC. This codes for CASSLASGQENIQYF.

V and J are TRBV2 and TRBJ1-5; no reliable D call. Trimming took off 4 bases at V and 0 bases at J, with 10 bases between the two ends. The germline gives CDR1 SNHLY, CDR2 FYNNEI. The CDR3 is 15 residues long. CDR3 amino acids: CASSAQGSSNQPQHF. CDR3 in DNA: TGTGCCAGCAGTGCTCAAGGAAGTAGCAATCAGCCCCAGCATTTT.

The chain is built from TRBV7-9 and TRBJ2-7, with unresolved D. Germline CDR1 reads SEHNR; CDR2 reads FQNEAQ (reference sequence). V shed 5 bases and J shed 7 bases, with 9 bases lying between them. The CDR3 runs 11 residues. Written as DNA, the CDR3 is TGTGCCAGCAGCCCCGCATTGGAGCAGTACTTC. Amino acids: CASSPALEQYF.

The J gene is TRBJ1-2, the V gene TRBV6-6; D gene ambiguous. This CDR3 spans 15 amino acids. Germline V lookup: CDR1 MNHNY, CDR2 SVGAGI (reference sequence). V was clipped by 5 bases and J by 6 bases, with 19 bases between them. CDR3 protein: CASSRDSPQTDGYTF. The DNA for the CDR3 is TGTGCCAGCAGTCGAGACTCGCCTCAAACGGATGGCTACACCTTC.

This sequence joins TRBV6-5 and TRBJ2-7; perhaps TRBD2 as D (6 bases). This CDR3 comprises 14 residues. The germline CDR1 and CDR2 sequences are MNHEY and SVGAGI. Deletions cut 7 bases from V and 6 bases from J, with 19 bases between. CDR3 sequence: CASTPPGGSGEQYF. DNA of the CDR3: TGTGCCAGCACTCCGCCCGGGGGATCGGGCGAGCAGTACTTC.

The rearrangement links TRBV6-5 to TRBJ2-5, with TRBD1 identical over 10 bases. Losses at the gene ends were 6 bases for V and 6 bases for J; bases not matched to a gene: 4. The CDR3 loop spans 13 amino acids. Germline values: CDR1 MNHEY, CDR2 SVGAGI. DNA of the CDR3: TGTGCCAGCAGGGGGACAGGGGAGAAGACCCAGTACTTC. As protein: CASRGTGEKTQYF.

The rearrangement joins TRBV6-6 to TRBJ1-5; TRBD1 agrees at 7 bases. After removal of 5 bases from V and 0 bases from J, the junction contained 4 bases not matched to a gene. The CDR3 extends over 15 amino acids. Germline lookup yields CDR1 MNHNY and CDR2 SVGAGI (reference sequence). CDR3: CASSAQGVSNQPQHF. The CDR3 coding sequence is TGTGCCAGCAGTGCCCAGGGGGTTAGCAATCAGCCCCAGCATTTT.

This chain joins TRBV6-5 and TRBJ1-2; D is perhaps TRBD1 (5 bases). The CDR3 runs to 13 residues. Trimming shortened V by 6 bases and J by 7 bases, and 15 bases separated the two germline ends. Germline CDR1 is MNHEY and CDR2 is SVGAGI. CDR3 DNA sequence: TGTGCCAGCAGGACGGGGGTAAGAAGTGGCTACACCTTC. It codes for CASRTGVRSGYTF.

The rearrangement joins TRBV15 to TRBJ2-7; D is unclear. V was shortened by 0 bases and J by 5 bases, with 5 bases between the two germline ends. The CDR3 sequence is 12 residues long. Germline V gene lookup returns CDR1 LNHNV and CDR2 YYDKDF (reference sequence). CDR3 amino acids: CATSRDWDEQYF. As DNA, the CDR3 is TGTGCCACCAGCAGAGATTGGGACGAGCAGTACTTC.

This clone appeared a single time. The J gene is TRBJ1-6, the V gene TRBV12-2; the D call TRBD1 from the table was never checked on the DNA. TRBV12-2 is tagged as a pseudogene. This CDR3 has 15 amino acids. CDR3 nucleotide sequence: TGTGCAAGTCGCACAGGGAGTTCCTATAATTCACCCCTCCACTTT. Its translation is CASRTGSSYNSPLHF.

V usage is TRBV6-1 and J usage is TRBJ1-1; D remains ambiguous. Germline CDR1 MNHNS, CDR2 SASEGT. The CDR3 is made up of 15 amino acids. Trimming left V 2 bases short and J 0 bases short, with 10 bases between. DNA for the CDR3: TGTGCCAGCAGTGAACTTCTGCCGCTGAACACTGAAGCTTTCTTT. Translated: CASSELLPLNTEAFF.

This chain uses TRBV19 with TRBJ2-1; 8 bases align to TRBD1. This CDR3 spans 15 amino acids. Germline lookup yields CDR1 LNHDA and CDR2 SQIVND (reference sequence). Trimming at V came to 10 bases and at J to 3 bases, leaving 11 bases not matched to a gene. CDR3 sequence reads: CATHFTGGNYNEQFF. The CDR3 nucleotides are TGTGCCACACACTTTACAGGGGGGAACTACAATGAGCAGTTCTTC.